These T cell receptor beta chains were read from a single sample in a study of radiotherapy plus CTLA-4 blockade in lung cancer. Profiled with immunoSEQ multiplex PCR; TCRdb holds only in-frame clones, not every one. The sample lists some 100,000 clones, about four fifths occurring once. The sample here was peripheral blood, taken from a patient treated with radiotherapy plus ipilimumab. The receptors derive from a human donor with non-small cell lung cancer who had a partial response to radiotherapy plus ipilimumab. Each CDR3 is given without its conserved first and last residue.

v_gene	CDR3aa
TRBV7-9	ASILAGANNEQF
TRBV9	ASNPGQGSGELF
TRBV6-1	ASSVTGGKAELF
TRBV5-6	ASSFVGPGGGGEKLF
TRBV6-1	ASSNRDRGAYEQY
TRBV19	ASSRRGQGVSVGNTIY
TRBV6-1	ASNPRATSYEQY
TRBV6-1	ASSEGTARLETQY
TRBV4-2	ASSQGEAGGTDTQY
TRBV5-1	ASRGGRTDTQY
TRBV18	ASSPPLSSPLH
TRBV28	ASSSRLAGAGELF
TRBV18	ASSPRSGGLGLEQY
TRBV6-4	ASSGQGQRGNQPQH
TRBV28	ASSSDTNGYT
TRBV28	ASSLGTHTEAF
TRBV5-1	ASSLGSSSYEQY
TRBV14	ASSQRQGGTGELF
TRBV9	ASSPPPGGNEKLF
TRBV7-8	ASSLAGTANGETQY
TRBV7-2	ASSLVGDYNEQF
TRBV5-4	ASSLEETQY
TRBV6-1	ASTGYSNQPQH
TRBV6-6	ASSALGQGGGYT
TRBV6-1	ASSEGGWEGWREPQH
TRBV6-6	ASSRQNPTGYSPLH
TRBV15	ATSSLGQGAKTQY
TRBV7-2	ASRLTGTSNQPQH
TRBV28	ASSKHTGAQETQY
TRBV30	AWNKPGQGREKLF
TRBV27	ASSFSSNQPQH
TRBV7-2	ASSYSGGVRNEQF
TRBV27	ASSFGTGNGYT
TRBV28	ASSLRTSRARPNEQF
TRBV2	ASRRLAVIVSGANVLT
TRBV28	ASIPNPGQGYYEQF
TRBV10-3	AISQGALNTEAF
TRBV6-5	ASRGPRQGDYGYT
TRBV7-8	ASSLRNPGLAAYNEQF
TRBV7-9	ASSSSPGSQETQY
TRBV30	AWSRGETREQY
TRBV5-8	ASSLPGQDHYGYT
TRBV5-1	ASSPGPGTDTQY
TRBV5-1	ASSGGGVSETQY
TRBV6-1	ASSDGTAQILNSPLH
TRBV10-3	AISDRLANYGYT
TRBV15	ATSGHGLNYGYT
TRBV29-1	SVGTSGFTGELF
TRBV6-1	ASRRFEANYGYT
TRBV18	ASSPKTGNTGELF
TRBV27	ASSPTGNSGNQPQH
TRBV15	ATSRIITGETQY